The 30 T cell receptor beta chains listed next were all sequenced from one sample in a study of cytomegalovirus exposure and HLA in healthy donors. The PCR contained 60 Vbeta and 13 Jbeta primers. Data came from immunoSEQ multiplex PCR; TCRdb stores just in-frame clones and leaves some out. This sample has under 200,000 clones, with about two thirds found just once. Specimen: PBMCs. These receptors originate from a woman in her twenties or thirties in good health and CMV-seronegative.

This chain links TRBV7-9 with TRBJ1-6; D ambiguous. Per the germline V gene, CDR1 is SEHNR and CDR2 is FQNEAQ (reference sequence). The CDR3 has 13 amino acids. V lost 4 bases to trimming and J lost 10 bases, with 11 bases between them. As DNA, the CDR3 is TGTGCCAGCAGCTGGTCGACGGAGTCACCCCTCCACTTT. Protein sequence: CASSWSTESPLHF. The full variable domain, rest sourced from reference TRBV7-9 and TRBJ1-6, is DTGVSQNPRHKITKRGQNVTFRCDPISEHNRLYWYRQTLGQGPEFLTYFQNEAQLEKSRLLSDRFSAERPKGSFSTLEIQRTEQGDSAMYLCASSWSTESPLHFGNGTRLTVT.

J is TRBJ2-5 and V is TRBV30; 10 nucleotides match TRBD1. The end of the DNA aligns better with TRBJ2-7, so the J call may be wrong. Germline values: CDR1 GTSNPN, CDR2 SVGIG (reference sequence). The CDR3 is made up of 16 amino acids. CDR3 in amino acids: CAWSPRDRGKIYEQYF. Written as DNA, the CDR3 is TGTGCCTGGAGTCCAAGGGACAGGGGAAAAATCTACGAGCAGTACTTC.

The chain employs TRBV30 and TRBJ2-5; a possible D gene is TRBD2 (5 bases). V shed 0 bases and J shed 2 bases, with 7 bases lying between them. Germline V gene sequence: CDR1 GTSNPN, CDR2 SVGIG (reference sequence). The CDR3 runs 13 residues. The CDR3 protein is CAWSVWRQETQYF. The CDR3 DNA is TGTGCCTGGAGTGTTTGGAGGCAAGAGACCCAGTACTTC.

The rearrangement uses TRBV7-6 and TRBJ1-5; D is possibly TRBD1 (6 bases). The CDR3 is made up of 15 amino acids. V was pared by 1 base and J by 3 bases, with 10 bases between. From germline, CDR1 is SGHVS and CDR2 FNYEAQ. CDR3 region: CASSLGWGLNQPQHF. In nucleotides, the CDR3 is TGTGCCAGCAGCTTAGGCTGGGGGCTCAATCAGCCCCAGCATTTT.

The chain employs TRBV7-9 and TRBJ1-4; D uncertain. V was cut by 3 bases and J by 5 bases, with 10 bases left in between. CDR3 length equals 14 residues. Looked up from germline, CDR1 is SEHNR and CDR2 is FQNEAQ (reference sequence). CDR3 in amino acids: CASSFGTTNEKLFF. CDR3 nucleotide sequence: TGTGCCAGCAGCTTCGGTACCACGAATGAAAAACTGTTTTTT.

This clone appeared once. This sequence joins TRBV27 and TRBJ2-3; 7 bases map to TRBD1. Trimming took 6 bases from V and 3 from J; bases not matched to a gene: 6. The CDR3 runs 14 residues. The V gene's germline CDR1 is MNHEY and CDR2 SMNVEV (reference sequence). This CDR3 reads CASRGTVRTDTQYF. CDR3 coding DNA: TGTGCCAGCAGAGGGACAGTCAGGACAGATACGCAGTATTTT.

V is TRBV2 and J is TRBJ1-5; 8 nucleotides line up with TRBD1. The CDR3 is 14 residues long. Trimming cost V 7 bases and J 7 bases; bases outside gene matches: 9. Per the germline V gene, CDR1 is SNHLY and CDR2 is FYNNEI. The CDR3 DNA reads as TGTGCCAGCAAGATCGACAGGGGAGGACAGCCCCAGCATTTT. Its protein product is CASKIDRGGQPQHF.

The CDR3 is CASSLLAGEGWTDTQYF. Here the CDR3 DNA reads TGTGCCAGCAGCCTACTAGCGGGAGAGGGATGGACAGATACGCAGTATTTT. The J gene is TRBJ2-3, the V gene TRBV5-8; 11 bases match TRBD2. The CDR3 loop spans 17 amino acids. Germline-derived CDR1 and CDR2 are SGHTS and YDEGEE. V was pared by 4 bases and J by 3 bases, with 10 bases of the junction left unmatched.

The rearrangement joins TRBV4-3 to TRBJ2-1; D call uncertain. The CDR3 totals 15 residues. V was shortened by 0 bases and J by 0 bases, with 6 bases between the two germline ends. Germline CDR1 LGHNA, CDR2 YSLEER. CDR3 sequence: CASSQDTSSYNEQFF. DNA of the CDR3: TGCGCCAGCAGCCAAGACACGAGCTCCTACAATGAGCAGTTCTTC.

The chain links TRBV9 to TRBJ1-5, with D tentatively TRBD1 (5 bases). CDR3 length: 19 amino acids. V was pared by 0 bases and J by 2 bases, with 21 bases between. From germline, CDR1 is SGDLS and CDR2 YYNGEE. CDR3 sequence reads: CASSVALRAGPAGNQPQHF. CDR3 sequence (DNA): TGTGCCAGCAGCGTAGCTCTAAGGGCGGGACCTGCGGGCAATCAGCCCCAGCATTTT. Filled out from reference TRBV9 and TRBJ1-5, the complete variable domain reads DSGVTQTPKHLITATGQRVTLRCSPRSGDLSVYWYQQSLDQGLQFLIQYYNGEERAKGNILERFSAQQFPDLHSELNLSSLELGDSALYFCASSVALRAGPAGNQPQHFGDGTRLSIL.

CDR3 amino acids: CASSQVSSGGPTDTQYF. DNA of the CDR3: TGTGCCAGCAGCCAAGTTTCTAGCGGGGGCCCCACAGATACGCAGTATTTT. The V call is TRBV4-2, the J call TRBJ2-3; 10 bases match TRBD2. Trimming took 1 base from V and 2 from J; bases not matched to a gene: 6. CDR3 length: 17 amino acids. CDR1 is LGHNA, CDR2 YNFKEQ, per germline.

The J gene is TRBJ2-1, the V gene TRBV28; a possible D gene is TRBD1 (7 bases). Looked up from germline, CDR1 is MDHEN and CDR2 is SYDVKM. There are 15 residues in the CDR3. V was clipped by 2 bases and J by 9 bases, with 17 bases between them. CDR3 loop: CASSLLGQEGGEQFF. CDR3 sequence (DNA): TGTGCCAGCAGTTTACTAGGACAGGAGGGTGGTGAGCAGTTCTTC.

The genes are TRBV7-8 and TRBJ2-2, with D possibly being TRBD1 (6 bases). This CDR3 is 19 amino acids long. Deletions cut 4 bases from V and 1 base from J, with 22 bases between. Germline V CDR1 and CDR2: SGHVS, FQNEAQ. The CDR3 reads CASSSLGRRGRLNTGELFF. The CDR3 coding sequence is TGTGCCAGCAGCTCCCTCGGGCGTAGGGGGAGACTGAACACCGGGGAGCTGTTTTTT.

As DNA, the CDR3 is TGTGCCAGCAAGAGTACAGGGGGTTCTGAAAAACTGTTTTTT. It codes for CASKSTGGSEKLFF. The V gene is TRBV6-1, the J gene TRBJ1-4; TRBD1 agrees at 8 bases. The CDR3 covers 14 residues. V shed 7 bases and J 7 bases; nucleotides not matched to a gene: 8. Germline V lookup: CDR1 MNHNS, CDR2 SASEGT.

The V call is TRBV2, the J call TRBJ1-5; no reliable D call. Germline CDR1 is SNHLY and CDR2 is FYNNEI. Deletions cut 4 bases from V and 9 bases from J, with 13 bases between. The CDR3 extends over 13 amino acids. This CDR3 reads CASSGTAHWPQHF. The DNA of the CDR3 is TGTGCCAGCAGTGGAACAGCTCATTGGCCCCAGCATTTT.

This rearrangement joins TRBV13 to TRBJ2-1; D call uncertain. The CDR3 is 13 amino acids. The germline CDR1 and CDR2 sequences are PRHDT and FYEKMQ (reference sequence). V was cut by 4 bases and J by 4 bases, with 8 bases left in between. The CDR3 bases are TGTGCCAGCAGCTCACAGAGATACAATGAGCAGTTCTTC. This gives the protein CASSSQRYNEQFF.

This rearrangement joins TRBV7-2 to TRBJ2-1, with 10 bases that match TRBD1. Germline V CDR1 and CDR2: SGHTA, FQGNSA. The CDR3 is 15 residues long. V lost 5 bases and J lost 10; bases outside the gene matches: 11. The DNA of the CDR3 is TGTGCCAGCAGCCCGAGCAGGGACAGGGGACGGGAGCAGTTCTTC. Residues: CASSPSRDRGREQFF.

V and J are TRBV5-1 and TRBJ1-5; tentatively, D is TRBD1 (6 bases). Germline lookup yields CDR1 SGHRS and CDR2 YFSETQ. V lost 1 base, J lost 4 bases, and 12 bases lay in between. The CDR3 runs 15 residues. This CDR3 reads CASSLYGQPNQPQHF. The CDR3 region has the DNA TGCGCCAGCAGCTTGTATGGACAGCCGAATCAGCCCCAGCATTTT.

The rearrangement uses TRBV5-4 and TRBJ2-6; the D is unclear. This CDR3 spans 17 amino acids. Trimming removed 0 bases at V and 0 bases at J, with 10 bases between. Germline CDR1 and CDR2: SGHNT and YYREEE (reference sequence). Written as DNA, the CDR3 is TGTGCCAGCAGCTTGGCCGTCACTCTCTCTGGGGCCAACGTCCTGACTTTC. Residues: CASSLAVTLSGANVLTF.

The V and J genes are TRBV7-2 and TRBJ2-5; perhaps TRBD1 as D (6 bases). V gave up 1 base and J gave up 11 bases, with 11 bases separating them. The CDR3 contains 12 residues. CDR1 is SGHTA and CDR2 is FQGNSA in the germline V gene. CDR3 in amino acids: CASSLGRQGQYF. DNA of the CDR3: TGTGCCAGCAGCTTAGGGAGGCAGGGGCAGTACTTC.

V gene TRBV13 combines with J gene TRBJ2-1; 8 bases match TRBD2. Germline V gene sequence: CDR1 PRHDT, CDR2 FYEKMQ (reference sequence). This CDR3 has 16 amino acids. V gave up 6 bases and J gave up 8 bases; unmatched junction bases: 15. This chain's CDR3 is CASRQPGTSGWDEQFF. Written as DNA, the CDR3 is TGTGCCAGCAGACAACCCGGGACTAGTGGCTGGGATGAGCAGTTCTTC.

The rearrangement uses TRBV19 and TRBJ1-4; 11 nucleotides agree with TRBD1. CDR3 size: 16 residues. Trimming at V came to 6 bases and at J to 7 bases, leaving 10 bases not matched to a gene. Germline V gene sequence: CDR1 LNHDA, CDR2 SQIVND (reference sequence). Here the CDR3 reads CASSTRRTGGFEKLFF. In DNA form, the CDR3 reads TGTGCCAGTAGCACCAGGCGGACAGGGGGCTTTGAAAAACTGTTTTTT.

The gene calls are TRBV9 and TRBJ2-3; the D is unclear. Deletions cut 2 bases from V and 2 bases from J, with 6 bases between. Germline assignment: CDR1 SGDLS and CDR2 YYNGEE. CDR3 length: 13 residues. The CDR3 nucleotides read TGTGCCAGCAGCGTCCAAATCACAGATACGCAGTATTTT. Encoded protein: CASSVQITDTQYF.

V usage is TRBV5-1 and J usage is TRBJ2-7; a possible D gene is TRBD2 (6 bases). The CDR3 runs to 15 residues. V was trimmed by 0 bases and J by 2 bases, leaving 12 bases between them. Germline V gene sequence: CDR1 SGHRS, CDR2 YFSETQ. CDR3 nucleotide sequence: TGCGCCAGCAGCTTGGTTCTAGCGCAAACCTACGAGCAGTACTTC. Protein product: CASSLVLAQTYEQYF.

The gene calls are TRBV29-1 and TRBJ2-1, with D maybe TRBD2 (6 bases). Germline assignment: CDR1 SQVTM and CDR2 ANQGSEA. There are 16 residues in the CDR3. The V gene lost 0 bases and the J gene lost 0 bases, with 12 bases spanning the gap. CDR3 in amino acids: CSVEDPRGGSYNEQFF. In DNA form, the CDR3 reads TGCAGCGTTGAAGATCCGAGGGGAGGCTCCTACAATGAGCAGTTCTTC.

The chain couples TRBV19 to TRBJ2-7; TRBD2 matches at 8 bases. The V segment lost 5 bases and the J segment 0 bases; nucleotides outside the gene matches: 6. Germline-derived CDR1 and CDR2 are LNHDA and SQIVND (reference sequence). The length of the CDR3 is 15 residues. The CDR3 is CASSAGTRLSYEQYF. DNA of the CDR3: TGTGCCAGTAGTGCCGGGACTAGACTCTCCTACGAGCAGTACTTC.

This clone was seen a handful of times. The rearrangement joins TRBV5-1 to TRBJ2-1, with D possibly being TRBD2 (6 bases). The ends were cut back, 0 bases at V and 2 bases at J, with 18 bases in the middle. This CDR3 is 18 amino acids long. Germline V gene sequence: CDR1 SGHRS, CDR2 YFSETQ. CDR3 DNA: TGCGCCAGCAGCTTGGCCATTACCGTAGCGGCGGCCTACAATGAGCAGTTCTTC. Translation gives CASSLAITVAAAYNEQFF.

The rearrangement uses TRBV29-1 and TRBJ2-4; the match to TRBD1 covers 7 bases. V was clipped by 6 bases and J by 8 bases; unmatched bases: 7. The CDR3 consists of 12 residues. Germline values: CDR1 SQVTM, CDR2 ANQGSEA. The CDR3 protein is CSVTTGEDIQYF. Written as DNA, the CDR3 is TGCAGCGTGACAACAGGGGAAGACATTCAGTACTTC.

The chain couples TRBV30 to TRBJ2-1; 10 bases map to TRBD2. The CDR3 length is 13 residues. CDR1 GTSNPN and CDR2 SVGIG come from the germline V gene (reference sequence). V lost 0 bases, J lost 15 bases, and 8 bases stayed unmatched. CDR3 sequence reads: CAWSVQAGGPLFF. The CDR3 region has the DNA TGTGCCTGGAGTGTACAAGCGGGAGGGCCTTTGTTCTTC.

The CDR3 DNA is TGTGCCAGCAGGACGGGATACTATAATTCACCCCTCCACTTT. Its translation: CASRTGYYNSPLHF. V gene TRBV27 combines with J gene TRBJ1-6; D gene ambiguous. Germline V CDR1 and CDR2: MNHEY, SMNVEV (reference sequence). The CDR3 consists of 14 residues. V was shortened by 6 bases and J by 3 bases, with 9 bases between the two germline ends.